Listed here are 11 T cell receptor beta chains from one sample, sequenced in a study of T cells in Graves' hyperthyroidism and ophthalmopathy. It was RNA transcripts that yielded the amplified TCR beta CDR3 regions. Researchers ran a first-round RT-PCR on the TCR CDR3 using the HTBI primer set. MiXCR was run by TCRdb on the multiplex PCR reads, yielding one entry per CDR3 protein. The data contain approximately 600,000 distinct CDR3 sequences, around 14% of them seen just once; the ten biggest clones take up roughly 7%. What was sequenced was blood. The receptors derive from a woman aged 18-35 years with Graves' ophthalmopathy.

Ten or more counts support this clonotype. The chain uses TRBV19 and TRBJ1-1, with 7 bases aligning to TRBD1. CDR1 LNHDA and CDR2 SQIVND come from the germline V gene (reference sequence). The CDR3 loop spans 18 amino acids. Trimming at V came to 5 bases and at J to 1 base, leaving 16 bases not matched to a gene. The CDR3 nucleotides read TGTGCCAGTAGTCTACTTCCGGGACAGCGATCGGCGAACACTGAAGCTTTCTTT. Protein sequence: CASSLLPGQRSANTEAFF.

The gene calls are TRBV13 and TRBJ1-6; D uncertain. Germline CDR1 is PRHDT and CDR2 is FYEKMQ (reference sequence). V was cut by 2 bases and J by 3 bases, with 8 bases left in between. The CDR3 covers 15 residues. CDR3 sequence reads: CASSLRGIYNSPLHF. The CDR3 DNA reads as TGTGCCAGCAGCTTACGCGGGATCTATAATTCACCCCTCCACTTT.

This clonotype was seen a handful of times. This sequence may be a read error, since a much larger clone differs from it by one base. DNA for the CDR3: TGTGCCAGCTCACCAAGCTCCGCGGAAGCTTTCTTT. Amino acids: CASSPSSAEAFF. The rearrangement joins TRBV18 to TRBJ1-1; D is unclear. V was pared by 2 bases and J by 8 bases, with 9 bases between. Per the germline V gene, CDR1 is KGHSH and CDR2 is LQKENI. The length of the CDR3 is 12 residues.

This clonotype came up a few times. The gene calls are TRBV4-2 and TRBJ2-1; D might be TRBD1 (5 bases). V lost 0 bases and J lost 10, with 16 bases in between. CDR3 length: 15 residues. Looked up from germline, CDR1 is LGHNA and CDR2 is YNFKEQ. DNA of the CDR3: TGTGCCAGCAGCCAAGATAGGGTAACGACAGACGAGCAGTTCTTC. It specifies CASSQDRVTTDEQFF.

This clonotype was found many times. The V and J genes are TRBV29-1 and TRBJ2-7; D perhaps matches TRBD2 (5 bases). The CDR3 spans 15 residues. Germline V gene lookup returns CDR1 SQVTM and CDR2 ANQGSEA. V lost 5 bases to trimming and J lost 4 bases, with 21 bases between them. The CDR3 region is CSVCPGLGFGYEQYF. The DNA for the CDR3 is TGCAGCGTTTGCCCGGGGTTAGGATTTGGGTACGAGCAGTACTTC.

This chain uses TRBV7-9 with TRBJ2-1; 7 nucleotides line up with TRBD1. V lost 4 bases and J lost 5; bases outside the gene matches: 2. Germline V gene sequence: CDR1 SEHNR, CDR2 FQNEAQ (reference sequence). The CDR3 consists of 13 residues. The CDR3 nucleotides read TGTGCCAGCAGCTCAGGACAGGACAATGAGCAGTTCTTC. Its protein product is CASSSGQDNEQFF. The complete variable domain, with remaining parts taken from reference TRBV7-9 and TRBJ2-1, reads DTGVSQNPRHKITKRGQNVTFRCDPISEHNRLYWYRQTLGQGPEFLTYFQNEAQLEKSRLLSDRFSAERPKGSFSTLEIQRTEQGDSAMYLCASSSGQDNEQFFGPGTRLTVL.

V gene TRBV7-2 combines with J gene TRBJ2-7, with 12 bases identical to TRBD2. V lost 1 base, J lost 2 bases, and 3 bases stayed unmatched. Germline values: CDR1 SGHTA, CDR2 FQGNSA. CDR3 size: 16 residues. CDR3 protein: CASSLDWTSGAYEQYF. In DNA, the CDR3 is TGTGCCAGCAGCTTAGACTGGACTAGCGGGGCCTACGAGCAGTACTTC.

This clonotype was seen many times. The J gene is TRBJ2-3, the V gene TRBV10-3; the D gene is possibly TRBD1 (6 bases). CDR3 length equals 15 residues. Germline V gene sequence: CDR1 ENHRY, CDR2 SYGVKD. V was cut by 3 bases and J by 1 base, with 11 bases left in between. CDR3 nucleotides: TGTGCCATCAGTGAACGGACAGATGGCACAGATACGCAGTATTTT. It is translated as CAISERTDGTDTQYF.

This chain uses TRBV11-1 with TRBJ1-6; 8 bases align to TRBD1. The CDR3 runs to 16 residues. Germline values: CDR1 SGHAT, CDR2 FQDESV (reference sequence). Trimming cost V 0 bases and J 11 bases; bases outside gene matches: 9. The CDR3 loop is CASSLAGTGGGAPLHF. CDR3 bases: TGTGCCAGCAGCTTAGCCGGGACAGGCGGAGGGGCACCCCTCCACTTT.

This clonotype was counted many times. The chain has TRBV30 and TRBJ2-1; D not certain. The ends were cut back, 6 bases at V and 9 bases at J, with 15 bases in the middle. Germline V gene data show CDR1 as GTSNPN and CDR2 as SVGIG (reference sequence). CDR3 length: 12 residues. For the CDR3, the DNA is TGTGCCTGCCGGGCCGGCGTGGGTGAGCAGTTCTTC. Translated: CACRAGVGEQFF. The full variable domain, in which reference TRBV30 and TRBJ2-1 provide the parts outside the CDR3, is SQTIHQWPATLVQPVGSPLSLECTVEGTSNPNLYWYRQAAGRGLQLLFYSVGIGQISSEVPQNLSASRPQDRQFILSSKKLLLSDSGFYLCACRAGVGEQFFGPGTRLTVL.

This clonotype was counted ten times or more. The genes are TRBV24-1 and TRBJ2-1; 8 bases are a match to TRBD2. CDR3 length equals 16 residues. V gave up 5 bases and J gave up 4 bases; unmatched junction bases: 9. Germline-derived CDR1 and CDR2 are KGHDR and SFDVKD. CDR3: CATSALSGGQYNEQFF. CDR3 DNA: TGTGCCACCAGTGCCCTCAGCGGGGGACAATACAATGAGCAGTTCTTC.